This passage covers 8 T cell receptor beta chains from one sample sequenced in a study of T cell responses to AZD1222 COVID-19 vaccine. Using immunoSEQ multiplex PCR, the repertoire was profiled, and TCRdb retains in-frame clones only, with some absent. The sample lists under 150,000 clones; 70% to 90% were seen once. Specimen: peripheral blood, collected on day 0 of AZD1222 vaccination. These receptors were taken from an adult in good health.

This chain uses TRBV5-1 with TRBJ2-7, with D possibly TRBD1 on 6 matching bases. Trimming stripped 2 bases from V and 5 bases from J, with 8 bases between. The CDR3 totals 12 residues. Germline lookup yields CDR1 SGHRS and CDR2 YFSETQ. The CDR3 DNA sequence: TGCGCCAGCAGCTTCGAGGGGGACGAGCAGTACTTC. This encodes CASSFEGDEQYF.

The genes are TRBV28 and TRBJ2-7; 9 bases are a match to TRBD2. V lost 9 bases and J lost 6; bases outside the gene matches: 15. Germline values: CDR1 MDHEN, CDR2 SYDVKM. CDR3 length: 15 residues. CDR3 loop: CASRWLAGSRSEQYF. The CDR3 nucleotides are TGTGCCAGTAGATGGCTAGCGGGATCTAGGTCCGAGCAGTACTTC.

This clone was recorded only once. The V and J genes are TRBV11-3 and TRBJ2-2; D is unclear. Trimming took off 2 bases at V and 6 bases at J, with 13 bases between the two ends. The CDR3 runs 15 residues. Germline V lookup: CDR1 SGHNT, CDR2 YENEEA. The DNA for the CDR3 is TGTGCCAGCAGCTTAATGAGGTCCGGGCCCGGGGAGCTGTTTTTT. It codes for CASSLMRSGPGELFF. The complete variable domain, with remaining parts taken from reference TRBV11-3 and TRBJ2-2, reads EAGVVQSPRYKIIEKKQPVAFWCNPISGHNTLYWYLQNLGQGPELLIRYENEEAVDDSQLPKDRFSAERLKGVDSTLKIQPAELGDSAVYLCASSLMRSGPGELFFGEGSRLTVL.

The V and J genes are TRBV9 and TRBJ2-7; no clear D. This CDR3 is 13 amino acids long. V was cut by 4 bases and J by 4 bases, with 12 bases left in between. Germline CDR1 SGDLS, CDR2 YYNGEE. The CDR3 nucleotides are TGTGCCAGCAGCCTAGACGTACAGTACGAGCAGTACTTC. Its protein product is CASSLDVQYEQYF.

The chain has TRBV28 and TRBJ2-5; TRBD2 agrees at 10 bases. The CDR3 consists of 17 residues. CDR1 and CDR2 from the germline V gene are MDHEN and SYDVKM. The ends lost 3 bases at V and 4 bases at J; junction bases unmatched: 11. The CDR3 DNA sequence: TGTGCCAGCAGTTTGTCCCTTCTAGCGGGAGAGGGAGAGACCCAGTACTTC. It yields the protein CASSLSLLAGEGETQYF.

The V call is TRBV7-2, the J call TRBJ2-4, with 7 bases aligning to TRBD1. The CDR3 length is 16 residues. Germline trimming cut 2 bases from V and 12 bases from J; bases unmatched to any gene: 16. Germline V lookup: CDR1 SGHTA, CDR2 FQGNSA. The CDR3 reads CASSLSGQVPMLGQYF. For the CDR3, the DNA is TGTGCCAGCAGCTTAAGTGGACAGGTTCCGATGTTGGGTCAGTACTTC.

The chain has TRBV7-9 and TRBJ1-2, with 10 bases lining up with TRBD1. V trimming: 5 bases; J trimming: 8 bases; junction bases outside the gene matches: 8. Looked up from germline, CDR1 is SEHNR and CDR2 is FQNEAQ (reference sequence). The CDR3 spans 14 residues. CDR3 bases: TGTGCCAGCAGCCCGGTCCGGGACAGGGGAGGCTACACCTTC. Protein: CASSPVRDRGGYTF.

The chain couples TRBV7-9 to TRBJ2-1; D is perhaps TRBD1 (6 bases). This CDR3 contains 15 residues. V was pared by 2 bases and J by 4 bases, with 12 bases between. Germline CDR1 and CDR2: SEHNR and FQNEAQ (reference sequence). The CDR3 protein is CASSLKDSSYNEQFF. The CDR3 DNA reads TGTGCCAGCAGCTTAAAGGACAGCTCATACAATGAGCAGTTCTTC.